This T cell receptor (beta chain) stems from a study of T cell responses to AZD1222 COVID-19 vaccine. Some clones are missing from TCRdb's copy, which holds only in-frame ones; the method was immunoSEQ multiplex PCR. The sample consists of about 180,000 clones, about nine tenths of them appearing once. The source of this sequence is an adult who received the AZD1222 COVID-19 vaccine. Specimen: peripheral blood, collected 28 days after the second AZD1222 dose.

CDR3: CASSARVRTGRYEQYF. The CDR3 nucleotides are TGTGCCAGCAGTGCTAGGGTTCGGACAGGCCGCTACGAGCAGTACTTC. This rearrangement joins TRBV27 to TRBJ2-7; TRBD1 agrees at 7 bases. Germline V gene data show CDR1 as MNHEY and CDR2 as SMNVEV (reference sequence). After removal of 5 bases from V and 3 bases from J, the junction contained 13 bases not matched to a gene. The CDR3 covers 16 residues.